This T cell receptor beta chain is from a study of cytomegalovirus exposure and HLA in healthy donors. Study summary: Earlier, 110 million or so unique TCR beta sequences were recovered from approximately 200 million T cells by an analysis.

V lost 1 base and J 4 bases, leaving 17 bases between the germline ends. The CDR3 totals 18 residues. In germline, CDR1 is LGHNA, CDR2 YSLEER. As for this clone: Its antigen is not identified.

Findings of the study overall: Among the most significant clusters, several appeared linked to common viral pathogens in a later analysis.

The PCR was carried out with 60 Vbeta primers and 13 Jbeta primers. In the study's own analysis: Approximately 11 million shared chains were among roughly 81 million unique TCR beta chains counted in a later analysis. Using immunoSEQ multiplex PCR, the repertoire was profiled, and TCRdb retains in-frame clones only, with some absent. V and J calls plus clone size are reproduced from that table; the DNA served to infer D and trimming. The sample has 150,000 to 200,000 clones; around 81% are singletons. Donors sampled were nominally healthy, though unrecorded immune exposures were likely. The source of this sequence is a man aged 18 to 30 in good health and CMV-seronegative. This rearrangement joins TRBV4-3 to TRBJ1-6; TRBD1 might be the D (5 bases). The sequenced sample consisted of PBMCs. CDR3 nucleotides: TGCGCCAGCAGCCAAGTTGGGGCATTCGGCCAGTATAATTCACCCCTCCACTTT. The encoded protein is CASSQVGAFGQYNSPLHF.